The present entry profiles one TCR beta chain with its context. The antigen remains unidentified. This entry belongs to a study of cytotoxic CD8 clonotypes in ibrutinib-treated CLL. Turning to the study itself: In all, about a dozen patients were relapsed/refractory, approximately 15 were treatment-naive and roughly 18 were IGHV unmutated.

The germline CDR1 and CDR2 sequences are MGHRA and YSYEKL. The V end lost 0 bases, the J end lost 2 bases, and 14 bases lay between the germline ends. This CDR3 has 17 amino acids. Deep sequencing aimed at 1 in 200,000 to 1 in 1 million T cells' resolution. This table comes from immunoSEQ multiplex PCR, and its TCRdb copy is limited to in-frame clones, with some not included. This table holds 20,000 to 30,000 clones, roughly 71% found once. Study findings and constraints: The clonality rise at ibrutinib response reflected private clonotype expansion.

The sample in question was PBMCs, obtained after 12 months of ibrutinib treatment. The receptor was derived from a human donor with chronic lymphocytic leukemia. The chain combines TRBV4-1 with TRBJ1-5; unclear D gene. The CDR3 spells CASSQEVRQTRNQPQHF. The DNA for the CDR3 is TGCGCCAGCAGCCAAGAAGTGAGGCAGACCCGCAATCAGCCCCAGCATTTT.